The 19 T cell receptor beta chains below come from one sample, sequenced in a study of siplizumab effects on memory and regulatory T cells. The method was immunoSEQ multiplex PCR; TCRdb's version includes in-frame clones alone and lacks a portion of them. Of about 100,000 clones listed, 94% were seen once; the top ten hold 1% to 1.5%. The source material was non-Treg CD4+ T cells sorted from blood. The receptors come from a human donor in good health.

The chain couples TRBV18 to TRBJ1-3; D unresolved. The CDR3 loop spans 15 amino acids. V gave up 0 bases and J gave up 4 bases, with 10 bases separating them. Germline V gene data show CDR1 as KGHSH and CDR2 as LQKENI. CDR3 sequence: CASSPPGEVGNTIYF. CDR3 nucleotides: TGTGCCAGCTCACCACCGGGTGAGGTAGGAAACACCATATATTTT.

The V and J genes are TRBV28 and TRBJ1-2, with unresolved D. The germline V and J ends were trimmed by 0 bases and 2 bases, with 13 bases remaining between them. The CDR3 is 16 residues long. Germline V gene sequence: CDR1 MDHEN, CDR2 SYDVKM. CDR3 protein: CASSLWPKPINYGYTF. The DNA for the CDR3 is TGTGCCAGCAGTTTATGGCCTAAACCTATCAACTATGGCTACACCTTC.

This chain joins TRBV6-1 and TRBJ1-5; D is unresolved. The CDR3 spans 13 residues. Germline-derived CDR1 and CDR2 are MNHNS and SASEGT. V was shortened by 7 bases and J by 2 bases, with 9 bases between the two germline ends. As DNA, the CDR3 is TGTGCCAGCATGACGGTGGGCAATCAGCCCCAGCATTTT. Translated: CASMTVGNQPQHF.

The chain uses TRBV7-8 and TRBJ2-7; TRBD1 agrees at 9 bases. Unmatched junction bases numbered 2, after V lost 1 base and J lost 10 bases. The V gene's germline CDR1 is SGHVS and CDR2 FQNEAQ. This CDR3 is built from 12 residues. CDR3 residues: CASSLVGQGQYF. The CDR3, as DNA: TGTGCCAGCAGCTTAGTGGGACAGGGTCAGTACTTC. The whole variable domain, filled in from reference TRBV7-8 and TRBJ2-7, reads GAGVSQSPRYKVAKRGQDVALRCDPISGHVSLFWYQQALGQGPEFLTYFQNEAQLDKSGLPSDRFFAERPEGSVSTLKIQRTQQEDSAVYLCASSLVGQGQYFGPGTRLTVT.

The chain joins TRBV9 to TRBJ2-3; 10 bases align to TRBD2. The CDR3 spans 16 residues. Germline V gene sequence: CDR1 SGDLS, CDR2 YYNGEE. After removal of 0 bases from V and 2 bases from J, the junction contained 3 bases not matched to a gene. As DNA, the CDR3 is TGTGCCAGCAGCGTAGGGACTAGCGGACACACAGATACGCAGTATTTT. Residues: CASSVGTSGHTDTQYF.

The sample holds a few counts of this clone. The CDR3 nucleotides read TGTGCCAGCAGCGTAGGGTTGGGAGCCCAAGAGACCCAGTACTTC. This sequence encodes CASSVGLGAQETQYF. This chain joins TRBV9 and TRBJ2-5, with D perhaps matching TRBD2 (5 bases). V dropped 0 bases and J dropped 1 base, with 10 bases sitting between them. Germline CDR1 reads SGDLS; CDR2 reads YYNGEE. This CDR3 region has 15 residues.

CDR3 DNA: TGTGCCAGCAGTTTATCAGGGGGCTTTAACTATGGCTACACCTTC. Translation: CASSLSGGFNYGYTF. This chain connects TRBV27 to TRBJ1-2; 7 nucleotides line up with TRBD1. Germline V gene lookup returns CDR1 MNHEY and CDR2 SMNVEV (reference sequence). The CDR3 is 15 residues long. Trimming removed 0 bases from V and 1 base from J; junction bases left unmatched: 2.

In DNA, the CDR3 is TGTGCCAGCAGGGAGACGGGCCTCCGGGCCCAGCATTTT. This sequence encodes CASRETGLRAQHF. The chain carries TRBV2 and TRBJ1-5; D uncertain. V was trimmed by 6 bases and J by 11 bases, leaving 17 bases between them. CDR3 length equals 13 residues. Germline V gives CDR1 SNHLY, CDR2 FYNNEI.

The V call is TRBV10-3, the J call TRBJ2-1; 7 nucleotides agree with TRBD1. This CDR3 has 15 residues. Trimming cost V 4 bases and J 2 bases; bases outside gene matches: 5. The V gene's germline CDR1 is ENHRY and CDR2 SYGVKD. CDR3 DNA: TGTGCCATCAGTGGAGCTACAGGGGCCTACAATGAGCAGTTCTTC. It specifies CAISGATGAYNEQFF.

This CDR3 is CASSYGISYEQYF. The CDR3, as DNA: TGTGCCAGCAGTTATGGCATCTCCTACGAGCAGTACTTC. The chain recombines TRBV6-5 with TRBJ2-7; no clear D gene. The CDR3 totals 13 residues. The V and J ends lost 3 bases and 0 bases respectively, with 6 bases between them. Germline CDR1 is MNHEY and CDR2 is SVGAGI.

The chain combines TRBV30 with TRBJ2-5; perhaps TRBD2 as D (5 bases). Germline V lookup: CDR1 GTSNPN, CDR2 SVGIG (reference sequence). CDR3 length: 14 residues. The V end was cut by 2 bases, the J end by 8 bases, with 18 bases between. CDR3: CAWSSGLKRFTQYF. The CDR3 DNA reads TGTGCCTGGAGTTCTGGACTGAAACGTTTCACCCAGTACTTC.

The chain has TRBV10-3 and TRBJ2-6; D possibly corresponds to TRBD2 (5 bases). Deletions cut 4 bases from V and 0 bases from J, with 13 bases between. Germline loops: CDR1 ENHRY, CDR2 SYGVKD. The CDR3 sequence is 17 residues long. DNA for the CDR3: TGTGCCATCAGTGTCGCGATAGGGAGCTCTGGGGCCAACGTCCTGACTTTC. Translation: CAISVAIGSSGANVLTF.

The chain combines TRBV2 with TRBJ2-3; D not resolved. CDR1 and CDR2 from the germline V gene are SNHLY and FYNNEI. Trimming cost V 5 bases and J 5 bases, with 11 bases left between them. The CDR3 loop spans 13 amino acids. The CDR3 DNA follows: TGTGCCAGCAGTTGGTTTACCCGAGATACGCAGTATTTT. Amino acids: CASSWFTRDTQYF.

The CDR3 here is CASSIGTAPYNEQFF. The DNA of the CDR3 is TGTGCCAGTAGTATAGGAACAGCACCTTACAATGAGCAGTTCTTC. The chain joins TRBV19 to TRBJ2-1; D not certain. The V end was cut by 1 base, the J end by 4 bases, with 11 bases between. Germline assignment: CDR1 LNHDA and CDR2 SQIVND (reference sequence). The CDR3 is 15 amino acids.

CDR3 sequence reads: CASSAWGPGTSDTQYF. In DNA, the CDR3 is TGCGCCAGCAGTGCGTGGGGACCCGGGACTAGCGATACGCAGTATTTT. V is TRBV10-1 and J is TRBJ2-3; 9 nucleotides align to TRBD2. V lost 4 bases and J lost 6; bases outside the gene matches: 11. The CDR3 runs to 16 residues. CDR1 is WNHNN, CDR2 SYGVQD, per germline (reference sequence).

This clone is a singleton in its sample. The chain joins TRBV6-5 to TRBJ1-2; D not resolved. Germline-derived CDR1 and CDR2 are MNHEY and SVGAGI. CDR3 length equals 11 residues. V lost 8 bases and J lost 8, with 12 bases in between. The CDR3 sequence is CASFGVQGYTF. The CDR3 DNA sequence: TGTGCCAGCTTTGGTGTACAAGGCTACACCTTC.

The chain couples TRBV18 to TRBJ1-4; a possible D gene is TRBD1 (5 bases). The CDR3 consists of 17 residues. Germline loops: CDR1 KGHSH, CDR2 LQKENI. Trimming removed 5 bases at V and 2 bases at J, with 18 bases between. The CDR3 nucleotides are TGTGCCAGCTCAAAAACGGGACCCACTTCGACTAATGAAAAACTGTTTTTT. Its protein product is CASSKTGPTSTNEKLFF.

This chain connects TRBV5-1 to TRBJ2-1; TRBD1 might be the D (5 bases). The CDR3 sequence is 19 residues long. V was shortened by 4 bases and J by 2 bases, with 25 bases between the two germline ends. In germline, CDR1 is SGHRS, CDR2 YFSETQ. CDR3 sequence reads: CASSPSLVTEAGTYNEQFF. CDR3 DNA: TGCGCCAGCAGCCCCTCCCTCGTTACAGAGGCAGGGACCTACAATGAGCAGTTCTTC.

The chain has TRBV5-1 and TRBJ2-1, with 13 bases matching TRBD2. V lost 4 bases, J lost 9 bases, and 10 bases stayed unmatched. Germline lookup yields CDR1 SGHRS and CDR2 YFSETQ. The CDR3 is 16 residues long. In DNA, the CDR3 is TGCGCCAGCAGCCCGAAGGGACTAGCGGGATGGCTTGAGCAGTTCTTC. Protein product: CASSPKGLAGWLEQFF.